A selection of T cell receptor beta chains follows, all from one sample in a study of cytomegalovirus exposure and HLA in healthy donors. Generated by immunoSEQ multiplex PCR, the TCRdb table keeps only in-frame clones and is missing some. Of some 100,000 clones listed, around three quarters were seen once; the top ten hold more than 3.5%. Material for sequencing was PBMCs. These receptors all come from a female donor in good health and CMV-seropositive. The CDR3 runs from the conserved cysteine through the conserved F or W. A D gene is named only where the DNA matches it firmly. Only some rows state a clone size, as once, few, many or a class for expanded clones.

j_gene: TRBJ2-7
v_gene: TRBV19
d_gene: TRBD1
abundance: once
CDR3aa: CASRFSGQGGGEQYF
CDR3nt: TGTGCCAGTAGGTTCTCGGGACAGGGAGGAGGCGAGCAGTACTTC

j_gene: TRBJ1-2
v_gene: TRBV4-1
d_gene: .
abundance: .
CDR3aa: CASSQDIRGTDYGYTF
CDR3nt: TGCGCCAGCAGCCAAGATATCCGGGGGACCGACTATGGCTACACCTTC

j_gene: TRBJ2-7
v_gene: TRBV10-3
d_gene: TRBD2
abundance: .
CDR3aa: CAISEASGGTYEQYF
CDR3nt: TGTGCCATCAGTGAGGCTAGCGGAGGAACCTACGAGCAGTACTTC

j_gene: TRBJ1-4
v_gene: TRBV14
d_gene: TRBD1
abundance: .
CDR3aa: CASSAGRDRVTEKLFF
CDR3nt: TGTGCCAGCAGCGCCGGCCGGGACAGGGTCACCGAAAAACTGTTTTTT

j_gene: TRBJ1-1
v_gene: TRBV7-9
d_gene: TRBD1
abundance: once
CDR3aa: CSSSLMGTGGVAFF
CDR3nt: TGTTCCAGCAGCTTAATGGGGACAGGGGGCGTGGCTTTCTTT

j_gene: TRBJ2-1
v_gene: TRBV11-3
d_gene: .
abundance: .
CDR3aa: CASSLDGGLYEQFF
CDR3nt: TGTGCCAGCAGCTTAGATGGGGGGTTGTATGAGCAGTTCTTC

j_gene: TRBJ1-4
v_gene: TRBV28
d_gene: .
abundance: .
CDR3aa: CASQSRDMGRDEKLFF
CDR3nt: TGTGCCAGCCAGAGCCGGGACATGGGGCGGGATGAAAAACTGTTTTTT

j_gene: TRBJ2-7
v_gene: TRBV6-6
d_gene: TRBD1
abundance: .
CDR3aa: CASSQTGGRYEQYF
CDR3nt: TGTGCCAGCAGCCAGACAGGGGGCAGATACGAGCAGTACTTC

j_gene: TRBJ2-7
v_gene: TRBV5-1
d_gene: .
abundance: few
CDR3aa: CASSLAGSSYEQYF
CDR3nt: TGCGCCAGCAGCTTGGCCGGGTCCTCCTACGAGCAGTACTTC

j_gene: TRBJ2-1
v_gene: TRBV9
d_gene: .
abundance: few
CDR3aa: CASSAQQSYNEQFF
CDR3nt: TGTGCCAGCAGCGCACAGCAATCCTACAATGAGCAGTTCTTC

j_gene: TRBJ2-7
v_gene: TRBV27
d_gene: TRBD1
abundance: .
CDR3aa: CASSSRDRANEQYF
CDR3nt: TGTGCCAGCAGCAGCCGGGACAGGGCCAACGAGCAGTACTTC

j_gene: TRBJ1-2
v_gene: TRBV6-6
d_gene: TRBD1
abundance: few
CDR3aa: CASSPSGTGGYGYTF
CDR3nt: TGTGCCAGCAGCCCGTCGGGGACAGGGGGCTATGGCTACACCTTC

j_gene: TRBJ2-1
v_gene: TRBV4-1
d_gene: .
abundance: once
CDR3aa: CASSQESGPLASREQFF
CDR3nt: TGCGCCAGCAGCCAAGAAAGCGGACCCCTAGCATCACGGGAGCAGTTCTTC

j_gene: TRBJ1-1
v_gene: TRBV5-1
d_gene: .
abundance: .
CDR3aa: CASSFRGVNTEAFF
CDR3nt: TGCGCCAGCAGCTTCCGGGGAGTGAACACTGAAGCTTTCTTT

j_gene: TRBJ1-1
v_gene: TRBV10-2
d_gene: .
abundance: .
CDR3aa: CASRPQVNTEAFF
CDR3nt: TGCGCCAGCAGGCCACAAGTGAACACTGAAGCTTTCTTT

j_gene: TRBJ2-6
v_gene: TRBV25-1
d_gene: .
abundance: .
CDR3aa: CASSEQSGTGANVLTF
CDR3nt: TGTGCCAGCAGTGAACAGTCAGGGACTGGGGCCAACGTCCTGACTTTC

j_gene: TRBJ2-1
v_gene: TRBV2
d_gene: TRBD1
abundance: .
CDR3aa: CASSEAGGQANEQFF
CDR3nt: TGTGCCAGCAGTGAAGCGGGGGGACAGGCCAATGAGCAGTTCTTC

j_gene: TRBJ1-3
v_gene: TRBV14
d_gene: .
abundance: .
CDR3aa: CASGQSSGNTIYF
CDR3nt: TGTGCCAGCGGACAGAGCTCTGGAAACACCATATATTTT

j_gene: TRBJ2-2
v_gene: TRBV19
d_gene: TRBD2
abundance: .
CDR3aa: CASNRLGLAVTGELFF
CDR3nt: TGTGCCAGTAATCGATTAGGACTAGCGGTCACCGGGGAGCTGTTTTTT

j_gene: TRBJ1-2
v_gene: TRBV5-1
d_gene: .
abundance: .
CDR3aa: CASSLVAGDHGYTF
CDR3nt: TGCGCCAGCAGCTTGGTGGCAGGGGACCATGGCTACACCTTC

j_gene: TRBJ2-6
v_gene: TRBV4-3
d_gene: .
abundance: .
CDR3aa: CASSQGGGSGANGLTF
CDR3nt: TGCGCCAGCAGCCAAGGGGGCGGATCTGGGGCCAACGGCCTGACTTTC

j_gene: TRBJ2-5
v_gene: TRBV7-8
d_gene: .
abundance: once
CDR3aa: CASSPKETQYF
CDR3nt: TGTGCCAGCAGTCCAAAAGAGACCCAGTACTTC

j_gene: TRBJ2-4
v_gene: TRBV10-3
d_gene: .
abundance: .
CDR3aa: CAISQLGGTQLAKNIQYF
CDR3nt: TGTGCCATCAGTCAGTTGGGGGGGACACAGCTAGCCAAAAACATTCAGTACTTC

j_gene: TRBJ2-3
v_gene: TRBV7-2
d_gene: TRBD2
abundance: .
CDR3aa: CASSSGLAPNTQYF
CDR3nt: TGTGCCAGCAGCTCGGGACTAGCACCCAATACGCAGTATTTT

j_gene: TRBJ1-1
v_gene: TRBV6-5
d_gene: .
abundance: few
CDR3aa: CASSYSRAVMNTEAFF
CDR3nt: TGTGCCAGCAGTTACTCGAGGGCAGTCATGAACACTGAAGCTTTCTTT

j_gene: TRBJ1-1
v_gene: TRBV6-5
d_gene: .
abundance: .
CDR3aa: CASRVGGVGTEAFF
CDR3nt: TGTGCCAGCAGGGTAGGGGGGGTGGGCACTGAAGCTTTCTTT

j_gene: TRBJ2-7
v_gene: TRBV6-1
d_gene: .
abundance: .
CDR3aa: CASSDQGPPYEQYF
CDR3nt: TGTGCCAGCAGTGACCAGGGGCCTCCCTACGAGCAGTACTTC

j_gene: TRBJ1-3
v_gene: TRBV5-5
d_gene: TRBD1
abundance: .
CDR3aa: CASSPAQGALSGNTIYF
CDR3nt: TGTGCCAGCAGCCCCGCCCAGGGGGCCCTCTCTGGAAACACCATATATTTT

j_gene: TRBJ2-7
v_gene: TRBV6-1
d_gene: .
abundance: .
CDR3aa: CASSEGYTSYEQYF
CDR3nt: TGTGCCAGCAGTGAAGGTTACACGTCCTACGAGCAGTACTTC

j_gene: TRBJ1-5
v_gene: TRBV28
d_gene: TRBD1
abundance: .
CDR3aa: CASSLTPVDRGLGNQPQHF
CDR3nt: TGTGCCAGCAGTTTAACCCCCGTCGACAGGGGGCTTGGCAATCAGCCCCAGCATTTT

j_gene: TRBJ2-3
v_gene: TRBV7-2
d_gene: TRBD1
abundance: .
CDR3aa: CASSLVGRDSRTDTQYF
CDR3nt: TGTGCCAGCAGCTTAGTAGGTCGGGACAGCCGCACAGATACGCAGTATTTT

j_gene: TRBJ2-6
v_gene: TRBV9
d_gene: TRBD2
abundance: once
CDR3aa: CASSLGVAGGRGANVLTF
CDR3nt: TGTGCCAGCAGCCTCGGGGTAGCGGGGGGGCGTGGGGCCAACGTCCTGACTTTC

j_gene: TRBJ2-3
v_gene: TRBV2
d_gene: .
abundance: .
CDR3aa: CASRRDPGTDTQYF
CDR3nt: TGTGCCAGCAGGCGGGACCCTGGCACAGATACGCAGTATTTT

j_gene: TRBJ1-1
v_gene: TRBV7-9
d_gene: .
abundance: .
CDR3aa: CASSPPGGRDTEAFF
CDR3nt: TGTGCCAGCAGCCCCCCCGGGGGGCGGGACACTGAAGCTTTCTTT

j_gene: TRBJ1-1
v_gene: TRBV15
d_gene: .
abundance: .
CDR3aa: CATSNRQTVTSNTEAFF
CDR3nt: TGTGCCACCAGCAACCGCCAGACAGTTACCTCGAACACTGAAGCTTTCTTT

j_gene: TRBJ2-7
v_gene: TRBV2
d_gene: TRBD1
abundance: .
CDR3aa: CASRTPRTGYEQYF
CDR3nt: TGTGCCAGCAGGACTCCCCGGACAGGCTACGAGCAGTACTTC

j_gene: TRBJ1-4
v_gene: TRBV7-7
d_gene: .
abundance: once
CDR3aa: CASRRDNHATNEKLFF
CDR3nt: TGTGCCAGCAGACGAGACAACCATGCAACTAATGAAAAACTGTTTTTT

j_gene: TRBJ2-1
v_gene: TRBV5-1
d_gene: TRBD2
abundance: .
CDR3aa: CASSFFSGGNNEQFF
CDR3nt: TGCGCCAGCAGCTTCTTTAGCGGGGGTAACAATGAGCAGTTCTTC

j_gene: TRBJ1-5
v_gene: TRBV2
d_gene: .
abundance: .
CDR3aa: CASTRLNSNQPQHF
CDR3nt: TGTGCCAGCACTCGACTGAATAGCAATCAGCCCCAGCATTTT

j_gene: TRBJ2-7
v_gene: TRBV6-5
d_gene: .
abundance: .
CDR3aa: CARQNAEQYF
CDR3nt: TGTGCCAGGCAGAACGCCGAGCAGTACTTC

j_gene: TRBJ2-7
v_gene: TRBV5-1
d_gene: TRBD2
abundance: .
CDR3aa: CASSLWGGSATSYEQYF
CDR3nt: TGCGCCAGCAGCTTGTGGGGGGGGAGCGCAACCTCCTACGAGCAGTACTTC

j_gene: TRBJ2-1
v_gene: TRBV27
d_gene: .
abundance: .
CDR3aa: CASSLIPIHRDRNEQFF
CDR3nt: TGTGCCAGCAGTTTAATCCCAATTCACAGGGACCGGAATGAGCAGTTCTTC

j_gene: TRBJ2-1
v_gene: TRBV19
d_gene: .
abundance: .
CDR3aa: CASSIRNEQFF
CDR3nt: TGTGCCAGTAGTATTCGGAATGAGCAGTTCTTC

j_gene: TRBJ1-2
v_gene: TRBV7-2
d_gene: TRBD1
abundance: .
CDR3aa: CASSSSGTGARGAYGYTF
CDR3nt: TGTGCCAGCAGCTCCTCCGGGACAGGGGCAAGAGGGGCCTATGGCTACACCTTC

j_gene: TRBJ1-4
v_gene: TRBV7-2
d_gene: TRBD1
abundance: .
CDR3aa: CASSPQGAGEKLFF
CDR3nt: TGTGCCAGCAGCCCCCAGGGGGCTGGGGAAAAACTGTTTTTT

j_gene: TRBJ2-1
v_gene: TRBV2
d_gene: .
abundance: .
CDR3aa: CASSGGQGYNEQFF
CDR3nt: TGTGCCAGCAGTGGGGGCCAGGGCTACAATGAGCAGTTCTTC

j_gene: TRBJ1-1
v_gene: TRBV10-1
d_gene: .
abundance: .
CDR3aa: CASSESRWAIEAFF
CDR3nt: TGCGCCAGCAGTGAGTCGAGATGGGCTATTGAAGCTTTCTTT

j_gene: TRBJ2-1
v_gene: TRBV4-2
d_gene: .
abundance: .
CDR3aa: CASSSDSYSYNEQFF
CDR3nt: TGTGCCAGCAGCTCAGACAGTTACTCCTACAATGAGCAGTTCTTC

j_gene: TRBJ2-7
v_gene: TRBV5-6
d_gene: .
abundance: .
CDR3aa: CASSFISVSEQYF
CDR3nt: TGTGCCAGCAGCTTCATCTCCGTCAGCGAGCAGTACTTC

j_gene: TRBJ1-1
v_gene: TRBV5-4
d_gene: .
abundance: .
CDR3aa: CASSNQRGGGTEAFF
CDR3nt: TGTGCCAGCAGCAACCAGAGGGGGGGCGGGACTGAAGCTTTCTTT

j_gene: TRBJ1-5
v_gene: TRBV7-2
d_gene: .
abundance: .
CDR3aa: CASSLSQGFSNQPQHF
CDR3nt: TGTGCCAGCAGCTTAAGCCAGGGTTTTAGCAATCAGCCCCAGCATTTT

j_gene: TRBJ1-1
v_gene: TRBV7-9
d_gene: TRBD1
abundance: .
CDR3aa: CASREPGGRGMNTEAFF
CDR3nt: TGTGCCAGCAGGGAACCAGGGGGCAGAGGGATGAACACTGAAGCTTTCTTT

j_gene: TRBJ1-6
v_gene: TRBV5-5
d_gene: .
abundance: .
CDR3aa: CAAHYKGHTPSPLHF
CDR3nt: TGTGCCGCTCACTACAAGGGACACACGCCTTCACCCCTCCACTTT

j_gene: TRBJ2-3
v_gene: TRBV5-1
d_gene: TRBD2
abundance: .
CDR3aa: CASSAGLAGGDTQYF
CDR3nt: TGCGCCAGCAGTGCCGGACTAGCGGGGGGAGATACGCAGTATTTT

j_gene: TRBJ2-7
v_gene: TRBV2
d_gene: TRBD1
abundance: .
CDR3aa: CASSDTGQGTYEQYF
CDR3nt: TGTGCCAGCAGTGACACGGGACAGGGGACGTACGAGCAGTACTTC

j_gene: TRBJ1-2
v_gene: TRBV12-5
d_gene: .
abundance: .
CDR3aa: CASGLVMGAQANYGYTF
CDR3nt: TGTGCTAGTGGTTTGGTAATGGGTGCCCAGGCTAACTATGGCTACACCTTC

j_gene: TRBJ2-7
v_gene: TRBV19
d_gene: TRBD1
abundance: .
CDR3aa: CASSSGTGSTYEQYF
CDR3nt: TGTGCCAGTAGTTCCGGGACAGGGTCGACCTACGAGCAGTACTTC